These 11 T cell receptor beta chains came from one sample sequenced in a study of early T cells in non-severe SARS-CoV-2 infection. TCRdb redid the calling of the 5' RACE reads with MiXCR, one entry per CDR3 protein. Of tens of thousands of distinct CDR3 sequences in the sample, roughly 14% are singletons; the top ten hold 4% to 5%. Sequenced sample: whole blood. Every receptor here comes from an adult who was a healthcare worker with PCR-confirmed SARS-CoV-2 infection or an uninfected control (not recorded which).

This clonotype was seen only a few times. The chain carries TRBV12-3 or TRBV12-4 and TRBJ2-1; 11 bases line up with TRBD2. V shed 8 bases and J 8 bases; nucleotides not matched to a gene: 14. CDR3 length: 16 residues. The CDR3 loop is CASLSWGSGGADEQFF. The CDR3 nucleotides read TGTGCCAGCCTATCCTGGGGTAGCGGGGGGGCTGATGAGCAGTTCTTC.

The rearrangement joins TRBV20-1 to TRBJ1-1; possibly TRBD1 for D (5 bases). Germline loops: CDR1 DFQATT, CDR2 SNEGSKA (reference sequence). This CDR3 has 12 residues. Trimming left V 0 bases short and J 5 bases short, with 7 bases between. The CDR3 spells CSAREGGTEAFF. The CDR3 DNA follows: TGCAGTGCTAGAGAGGGGGGTACTGAAGCTTTCTTT.

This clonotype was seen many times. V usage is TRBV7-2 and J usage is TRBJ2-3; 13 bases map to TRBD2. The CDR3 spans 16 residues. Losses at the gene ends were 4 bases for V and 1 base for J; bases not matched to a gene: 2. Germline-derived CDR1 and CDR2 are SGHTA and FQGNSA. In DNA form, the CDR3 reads TGTGCCAGCAGCTCAGGACTAGCGGGAGGCACAGATACGCAGTATTTT. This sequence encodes CASSSGLAGGTDTQYF.

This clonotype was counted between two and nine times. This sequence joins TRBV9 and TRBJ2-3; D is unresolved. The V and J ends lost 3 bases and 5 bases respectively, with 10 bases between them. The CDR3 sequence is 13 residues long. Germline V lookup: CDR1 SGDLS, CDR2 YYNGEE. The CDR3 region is CASSGNLGDTQYF. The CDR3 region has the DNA TGTGCCAGCAGCGGGAACCTTGGAGATACGCAGTATTTT.

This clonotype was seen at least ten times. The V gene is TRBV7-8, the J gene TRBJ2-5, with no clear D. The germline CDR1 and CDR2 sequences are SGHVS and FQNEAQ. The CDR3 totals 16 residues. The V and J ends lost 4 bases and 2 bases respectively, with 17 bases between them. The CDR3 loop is CASSWGTVDNQETQYF. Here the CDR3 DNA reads TGTGCCAGCAGCTGGGGAACAGTAGATAATCAAGAGACCCAGTACTTC.

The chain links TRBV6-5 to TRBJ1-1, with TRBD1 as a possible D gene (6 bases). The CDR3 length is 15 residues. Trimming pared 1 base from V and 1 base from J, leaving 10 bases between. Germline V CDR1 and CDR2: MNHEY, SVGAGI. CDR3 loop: CASSYYRTANTEAFF. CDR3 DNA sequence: TGTGCCAGCAGTTACTACAGGACAGCGAACACTGAAGCTTTCTTT.

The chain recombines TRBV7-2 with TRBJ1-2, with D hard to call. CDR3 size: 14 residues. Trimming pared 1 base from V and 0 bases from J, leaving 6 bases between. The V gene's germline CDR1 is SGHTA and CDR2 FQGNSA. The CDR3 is CASSLVATNYGYTF. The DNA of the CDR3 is TGTGCCAGCAGCTTAGTGGCGACTAACTATGGCTACACCTTC.

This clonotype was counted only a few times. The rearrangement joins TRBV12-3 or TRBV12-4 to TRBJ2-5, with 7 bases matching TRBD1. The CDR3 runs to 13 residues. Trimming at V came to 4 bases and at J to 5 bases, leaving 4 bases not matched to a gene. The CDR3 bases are TGTGCCAGCAGTTCGACAGGGCAGGAGACCCAGTACTTC. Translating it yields CASSSTGQETQYF.

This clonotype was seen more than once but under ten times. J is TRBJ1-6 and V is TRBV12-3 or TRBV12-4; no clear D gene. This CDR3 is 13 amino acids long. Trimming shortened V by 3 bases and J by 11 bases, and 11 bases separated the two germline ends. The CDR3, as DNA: TGTGCCAGCAGTTTCAGTTCCCCGGCACCCCTCCACTTT. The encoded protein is CASSFSSPAPLHF.

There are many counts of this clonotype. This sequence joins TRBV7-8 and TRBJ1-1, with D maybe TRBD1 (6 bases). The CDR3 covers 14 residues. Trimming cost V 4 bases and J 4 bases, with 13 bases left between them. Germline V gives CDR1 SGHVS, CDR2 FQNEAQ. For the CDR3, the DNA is TGTGCCAGCAGCTCCGACAGGTATCGCACTGAAGCTTTCTTT. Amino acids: CASSSDRYRTEAFF.

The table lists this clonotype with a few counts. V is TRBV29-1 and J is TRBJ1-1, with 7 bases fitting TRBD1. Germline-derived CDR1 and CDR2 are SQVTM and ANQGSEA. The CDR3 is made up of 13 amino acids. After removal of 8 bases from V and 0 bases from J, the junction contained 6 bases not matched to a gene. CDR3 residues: CSWWGTVNTEAFF. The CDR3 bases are TGCAGCTGGTGGGGGACAGTGAACACTGAAGCTTTCTTT.